This T cell receptor (beta chain) was sequenced in a study of CD8 T cells in Susac syndrome. Across the whole study: Active disease was present in roughly six of the sequenced Susac syndrome patients, whereas roughly 8 of them were in remission.

The RNA, about 0.45 to 1 ug, was put through reverse transcription using random hexamers. The immunoSEQ assay covered 54 Vbeta and 13 Jbeta segments for CDR3. TCRdb ran MiXCR on the immunoSEQ multiplex PCR reads and lists one entry per CDR3 protein. Of some 240,000 distinct CDR3 sequences in the sample, about 95% were seen once. The CDR3 spans 13 residues. V was pared by 6 bases and J by 9 bases, with 16 bases between. The germline CDR1 and CDR2 sequences are MRHNA and SNTAGT. The sequencing sample was made of CD4+ T cells from PBMCs. The chain employs TRBV6-4 and TRBJ2-3; D may be TRBD2 (5 bases). The receptor's source is a human donor with Susac syndrome. In DNA form, the CDR3 reads TGTGCCAGCAGCCGGGAAATGGCGGAAACGCAGTATTTT. Protein sequence: CASSREMAETQYF.